A single sample is the source of the 10 T cell receptor beta chains below, sequenced in a study of spatial heterogeneity in lung cancer (dated by TCRdb to between 2019 and 2020). Antigens of these TCRs are unknown. The time point label on this specimen signifies: sample taken at primary tumor resection. Libraries came from 5' RACE. TCRdb lists the instrument as NextSeq 500. TCRdb applied fastp at Q25 and MiXCR to the public reads, then kept only in-frame beta chains. Rows merge per CDR3 protein into single entries with the most common DNA and genes. The sample table records about 10,000 distinct CDR3 sequences; 8% of these occur just once. The ten largest clones add up to about 18% of the sample. Here is what the overall study found, with its caveats: A correlation was observed between the number of expanded intratumoral alpha and beta TCRs and the tumor nonsynonymous mutation count.

Sequenced here: lung tumor tissue, sampled at surgery. The receptors originated from a male donor with early-stage non-small cell lung cancer.

In this sample, this clonotype turned up many times. The genes are TRBV2 and TRBJ2-3, with no clear D. The ends were cut back, 5 bases at V and 4 bases at J, with 7 bases in the middle. This CDR3 has 12 residues. CDR1 is SNHLY and CDR2 is FYNNEI in the germline V gene. CDR3 sequence (DNA): TGTGCCAGCAGTCCCGCCCCAGATACGCAGTATTTT. Its translation: CASSPAPDTQYF.

This clonotype has a count of ten or more. The chain carries TRBV4-2 and TRBJ2-3; 7 bases map to TRBD2. The germline V gene has CDR1 LGHNA and CDR2 YNFKEQ. V shed 0 bases and J 5 bases; nucleotides not matched to a gene: 8. There are 16 residues in the CDR3. The DNA for the CDR3 is TGTGCCAGCAGCCAAGATATGGCGGGGGAGGTAGATACGCAGTATTTT. Translation: CASSQDMAGEVDTQYF.

This clonotype is termed medium-sized. The junction departs from the called germline gene at one end, perhaps through a read error. The chain couples TRBV12-3 or TRBV12-4 to TRBJ1-2; D may be TRBD1 (5 bases). The CDR3 runs to 13 residues. The CDR3, as DNA: TGTGCCAGCAGCTTAGGGGCAGTCTATGGCTACACCTTC. It encodes CASSLGAVYGYTF.

This clonotype was picked up a small number of times. The chain links TRBV9 to TRBJ2-5; 13 bases align to TRBD2. CDR1 is SGDLS and CDR2 is YYNGEE in the germline V gene. The V and J ends lost 2 bases and 3 bases, in that order; junction bases with no gene match: 7. The length of the CDR3 is 17 residues. Here the CDR3 reads CASSVSIGTSGEETQYF. DNA for the CDR3: TGTGCCAGCAGCGTCTCCATCGGGACTAGCGGGGAAGAGACCCAGTACTTC. The full variable domain, completed using reference TRBV9 and TRBJ2-5, is DSGVTQTPKHLITATGQRVTLRCSPRSGDLSVYWYQQSLDQGLQFLIQYYNGEERAKGNILERFSAQQFPDLHSELNLSSLELGDSALYFCASSVSIGTSGEETQYFGPGTRLLVL.

This clonotype was detected ten times or more. This CDR3 reads CASPPGQGNYGYTF. The CDR3 DNA sequence: TGTGCCAGCCCCCCGGGCCAGGGGAACTATGGCTACACCTTC. This chain links TRBV18 with TRBJ1-2; possibly TRBD1 for D (6 bases). CDR3 length equals 14 residues. Looked up from germline, CDR1 is KGHSH and CDR2 is LQKENI. With 8 bases removed from V and 2 bases from J, the gap between germline ends came to 15 bases.

This clonotype was observed many times. The DNA of the CDR3 is TGTGCCAGCGCTCGGGACAGGTACAATGAGCAGTTCTTC. This translates into CASARDRYNEQFF. J is TRBJ2-1 and V is TRBV4-2; 8 bases are shared with TRBD1. The CDR3 consists of 13 residues. Germline V gene data show CDR1 as LGHNA and CDR2 as YNFKEQ. Losses at the gene ends were 8 bases for V and 4 bases for J; bases not matched to a gene: 4.

Many counts were recorded for this clonotype. The V and J genes are TRBV18 and TRBJ2-6; D is unresolved. Per germline, CDR1 KGHSH and CDR2 LQKENI. V shed 3 bases and J shed 1 base, with 7 bases lying between them. The CDR3 has 15 amino acids. The CDR3 protein is CASSPTVSGANVLTF. The DNA for the CDR3 is TGTGCCAGCTCACCGACGGTGTCTGGGGCCAACGTCCTGACTTTC.

This clonotype was counted at least ten times. This chain uses TRBV6-6 with TRBJ1-1, with 7 bases that match TRBD1. V shed 6 bases, J shed 1 base, and the junction held 5 bases outside the gene matches. The CDR3 loop spans 14 amino acids. Germline V gene lookup returns CDR1 MNHNY and CDR2 SVGAGI (reference sequence). CDR3 sequence reads: CASRTGTENTEAFF. The CDR3 region has the DNA TGTGCCAGCAGGACCGGGACAGAGAACACTGAAGCTTTCTTT.

As for this clonotype: A much larger clone sits a single nucleotide away, making a read error possible. This rearrangement joins TRBV29-1 to TRBJ1-1; tentative D call: TRBD1 (5 bases). Germline V gives CDR1 SQVTM, CDR2 ANQGSEA. This CDR3 is 13 amino acids long. The V end was cut by 7 bases, the J end by 1 base, with 13 bases between. The CDR3 sequence: CSAGRGPNTEAFF. CDR3 bases: TGCAGCGCTGGACGGGGACCGAACACTGAAGCTTTCTTT.

The rearrangement joins TRBV5-6 to TRBJ1-4, with D uncertain. The CDR3 has 14 amino acids. The germline gives CDR1 SGHDT, CDR2 YYEEEE. Trimming left V 2 bases short and J 3 bases short, with 8 bases between. CDR3 region: CASSFQAPNEKLFF. CDR3 coding DNA: TGTGCCAGCAGCTTCCAGGCTCCTAATGAAAAACTGTTTTTT.